A few counts support the clone carrying this T cell receptor beta chain. This record belongs to a study of blood T cell repertoires in COVID-19. CDR3 length: 15 amino acids. Trimming cost V 4 bases and J 5 bases; bases outside gene matches: 5. CDR1 SGHAT and CDR2 FQNNGV come from the germline V gene. In the study's own analysis: Nucleated cell number was recorded as an estimate derived from reference gene primer amplification. This table comes from immunoSEQ multiplex PCR, and its TCRdb copy is limited to in-frame clones, with some not included. The V and J calls and the clone size are those of that table, but D and trimming were determined from the DNA. The table has some 220,000 clones, 85% seen once.

The clonotype was recovered from a man in his fifties or sixties with COVID-19, enrolled during active disease. Sequences were obtained from peripheral blood. The genes are TRBV11-2 and TRBJ1-5, with 10 bases fitting TRBD1. Here the CDR3 DNA reads TGTGCCAGCAGCTCAAGGGGGACAGGGGATCAGCCCCAGCATTTT. Protein product: CASSSRGTGDQPQHF.